This T cell receptor beta chain was recorded in a study of blood T cell repertoires in COVID-19. V lost 6 bases to trimming and J lost 6 bases; unmatched junction nucleotides: 18. The germline V gene has CDR1 LNHDA and CDR2 SQIVND (reference sequence). This CDR3 contains 18 residues. Authors' analysis steps: Amplification from reference gene primers served as the basis for estimated nucleated cell counts. Sequencing was performed with immunoSEQ multiplex PCR; in TCRdb, only in-frame clones are kept and a portion is missing. Clonal size and the V and J genes are those of that table, whereas D and trimming came from the DNA. Of under 350,000 clones listed, about 89% are singletons.

Sample: peripheral blood. The chain has TRBV19 and TRBJ2-1, with 9 bases lining up with TRBD1. This sequence was found in a middle-aged man with acute or convalescent COVID-19. The CDR3: CASSPGTGKQTGGNEQFF. Written as DNA, the CDR3 is TGTGCCAGTAGCCCCGGGACAGGGAAACAGACCGGAGGCAATGAGCAGTTCTTC. Supplemented by reference TRBV19 and TRBJ2-1, the full variable domain reads DGGITQSPKYLFRKEGQNVTLSCEQNLNHDAMYWYRQDPGQGLRLIYYSQIVNDFQKGDIAEGYSVSREKKESFPLTVTSAQKNPTAFYLCASSPGTGKQTGGNEQFFGPGTRLTVL.